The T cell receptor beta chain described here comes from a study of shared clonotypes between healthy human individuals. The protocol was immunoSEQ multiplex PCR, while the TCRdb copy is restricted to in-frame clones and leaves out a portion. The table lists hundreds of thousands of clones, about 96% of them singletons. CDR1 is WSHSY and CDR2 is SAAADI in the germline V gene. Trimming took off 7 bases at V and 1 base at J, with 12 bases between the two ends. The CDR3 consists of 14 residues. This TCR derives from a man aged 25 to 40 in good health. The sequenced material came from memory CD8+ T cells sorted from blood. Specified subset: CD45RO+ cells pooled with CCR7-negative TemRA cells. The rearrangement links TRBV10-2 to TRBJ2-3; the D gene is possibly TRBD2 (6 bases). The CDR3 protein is CASKSGWGTDTQYF. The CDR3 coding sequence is TGCGCCAGCAAGAGCGGGTGGGGCACAGATACGCAGTATTTT.